This record looks at one T cell receptor (beta chain) sequence and its context. Its antigen is currently unknown. These data belong to a study of shared clonotypes between healthy human individuals. Study-wide points: Non-shared clonotypes had lower generation probabilities than those shared by all four donors.

The CDR3 loop spans 18 amino acids. V lost 5 bases and J lost 2; bases outside the gene matches: 12. Germline CDR1 MDHEN, CDR2 SYDVKM. All of the donors resided in Nashville, Tennessee, and each was a Caucasian adult. Deep was the level at which the assay was run. Per the study methods: Filtering was not the same, since immunoSEQ gave junction-only sequences without quality scores. Produced via immunoSEQ multiplex PCR; TCRdb's table is partial and in-frame only. That table supplies the V and J calls and clone size; D and trimming were determined from the DNA. This sample has around 2.5 million clones; 90% to 95% occur once, and the top ten carry approximately 0.36%.

Sequencing was carried out using naive CD4+ T cells from PBMCs. Subset indicated: CD45RA+ positively selected. This rearrangement joins TRBV28 to TRBJ1-5; 10 nucleotides agree with TRBD1. The sequence was obtained from a man between 18 and 29 years old in good health. Some clones in this sample may be carry-over from other donors' samples. The CDR3 DNA reads TGTGCCAGCAGTAACCGACAGGGGGCAGGGTTCGGCAATCAGCCCCAGCATTTT. This encodes CASSNRQGAGFGNQPQHF.